A single sample gave rise to the 17 T cell receptor beta chains below, sequenced in a study of blood T cell repertoires in COVID-19. The assay was immunoSEQ multiplex PCR, and TCRdb's table has in-frame clones only and misses some. The table includes about 220,000 clones, about 80% detected once. Sequenced: peripheral blood. The receptors shown here come from a woman aged 25 to 39 who had recovered from COVID-19.

V gene TRBV9 combines with J gene TRBJ1-1, with a possible D match to TRBD1 (5 bases). Germline CDR1 and CDR2: SGDLS and YYNGEE. CDR3 length: 15 amino acids. Deletions cut 0 bases from V and 3 bases from J, with 12 bases between. The CDR3 DNA sequence: TGTGCCAGCAGCGTAGATCAGGGCCTGGACACTGAAGCTTTCTTT. Protein product: CASSVDQGLDTEAFF.

This clone was detected only once. The CDR3 DNA reads as TGTGCCAGCAGACGATCCGAATTCAGTTCCGAGCAGTACTTC. Protein product: CASRRSEFSSEQYF. The chain combines TRBV28 with TRBJ2-7; D remains unclear. The V gene lost 6 bases and the J gene lost 6 bases, with 18 bases spanning the gap. The CDR3 covers 14 residues. From germline, CDR1 is MDHEN and CDR2 SYDVKM.

The chain joins TRBV10-3 to TRBJ1-6, with 8 bases lining up with TRBD1. This CDR3 is 16 amino acids long. In germline, CDR1 is ENHRY, CDR2 SYGVKD. V gave up 8 bases and J gave up 0 bases; unmatched junction bases: 6. The CDR3 is CAIGQGSSSYNSPLHF. In nucleotides, the CDR3 is TGTGCCATCGGACAGGGCTCAAGCTCCTATAATTCACCCCTCCACTTT.

The gene calls are TRBV6-5 and TRBJ2-7, with a weak D call TRBD1 (6 bases). The V and J ends lost 8 bases and 3 bases respectively, with 17 bases between them. The CDR3 runs to 14 residues. CDR1 and CDR2 from the germline V gene are MNHEY and SVGAGI. CDR3 in DNA: TGTGCCAGCTCCAGGGGAGAAGGGGGCTACGAGCAGTACTTC. Its translation is CASSRGEGGYEQYF.

This clone has only a few counts. The rearrangement joins TRBV29-1 to TRBJ1-2; 9 nucleotides line up with TRBD1. J gave up 7 bases and V 6 bases, and 9 bases lay outside the gene matches. CDR1 and CDR2 from the germline V gene are SQVTM and ANQGSEA. The CDR3 length is 13 residues. CDR3 sequence (DNA): TGCAGCGTGGACCGGGACAGGGTTGCTGGCTACACCTTC. It specifies CSVDRDRVAGYTF.

This clone was detected only a few times. Written as DNA, the CDR3 is TGCGCCAGCAGCTTGGCCGGGACAGGGGTCACCGGGGAGCTGTTTTTT. This sequence encodes CASSLAGTGVTGELFF. The genes are TRBV5-1 and TRBJ2-2, with 10 bases matching TRBD1. V gave up 0 bases and J gave up 4 bases; unmatched junction bases: 3. The CDR3 runs to 16 residues. CDR1 and CDR2 (germline): SGHRS, YFSETQ.

J is TRBJ2-7 and V is TRBV19; D might be TRBD2 (6 bases). Trimming took 6 bases from V and 3 from J, leaving 15 bases between them. The germline V gene has CDR1 LNHDA and CDR2 SQIVND (reference sequence). The CDR3 length is 14 residues. The CDR3 here is CASRGRPPIYEQYF. For the CDR3, the DNA is TGTGCCAGTAGGGGGAGGCCCCCGATCTACGAGCAGTACTTC.

With respect to this clone: A single base separates this from a much larger clone, so it may be a read error. This sample also contains other DNA sequences that code for the same CDR3. The CDR3, as DNA: TGCGCCAGCAGTGAAGGACTAGCGGCCTACAATGAGCAGTTCTTC. Amino acid sequence: CASSEGLAAYNEQFF. This chain uses TRBV10-1 with TRBJ2-1; TRBD2 matches at 10 bases. Trimming at V came to 3 bases and at J to 2 bases, leaving 1 base not matched to a gene. CDR3 size: 15 residues. CDR1 and CDR2 from the germline V gene are WNHNN and SYGVQD (reference sequence).

The chain recombines TRBV5-1 with TRBJ2-5; D might be TRBD1 (6 bases). V gave up 3 bases and J gave up 5 bases, with 17 bases separating them. This CDR3 spans 15 amino acids. Germline V lookup: CDR1 SGHRS, CDR2 YFSETQ. CDR3 in DNA: TGCGCCAGCAGCTCAGGACAGCTCGTGGGTGAGACCCAGTACTTC. Translated: CASSSGQLVGETQYF.

The CDR3 protein is CASRPGQGRSPLHF. The CDR3 DNA reads as TGTGCCAGCAGGCCGGGACAGGGTCGATCACCCCTCCACTTT. This chain connects TRBV6-4 to TRBJ1-6; 9 bases map to TRBD1. This CDR3 comprises 14 residues. CDR1 and CDR2 from the germline V gene are MRHNA and SNTAGT. V lost 6 bases, J lost 10 bases, and 7 bases stayed unmatched.

This chain uses TRBV4-1 with TRBJ2-5; D uncertain. Germline CDR1 MGHRA, CDR2 YSYEKL. Trimming left V 0 bases short and J 5 bases short, with 13 bases between. The CDR3 runs 15 residues. This chain's CDR3 is CASSQDDTVGETQYF. In nucleotides, the CDR3 is TGCGCCAGCAGCCAAGATGACACAGTAGGCGAGACCCAGTACTTC.

The chain is built from TRBV30 and TRBJ1-2; D unresolved. V was cut by 0 bases and J by 4 bases, with 9 bases left in between. This CDR3 is built from 13 residues. Germline CDR1 reads GTSNPN; CDR2 reads SVGIG (reference sequence). Here the CDR3 reads CAWSVWASYGYTF. The DNA for the CDR3 is TGTGCCTGGAGTGTCTGGGCCAGCTATGGCTACACCTTC.

The genes are TRBV3-1 (or the pseudogene TRBV3-2) and TRBJ2-1, with 12 bases aligning to TRBD2. Germline V lookup: CDR1 LGHDT, CDR2 YNNKEL (reference sequence). The V and J ends lost 6 bases and 8 bases, in that order; junction bases with no gene match: 8. The CDR3 is 15 residues long. The CDR3 coding sequence is TGTGCCAGCAGGACTAGCGGGAGCGGGGTGGATGAGCAGTTCTTC. Protein: CASRTSGSGVDEQFF.

The V gene is TRBV4-1, the J gene TRBJ2-5, with 10 bases lining up with TRBD2. Germline CDR1 is MGHRA and CDR2 is YSYEKL. V shed 3 bases, J shed 2 bases, and the junction held 3 bases outside the gene matches. This CDR3 region has 15 residues. The CDR3 reads CASSHRTSGQETQYF. CDR3 nucleotides: TGCGCCAGCAGCCACCGGACTAGCGGACAAGAGACCCAGTACTTC.

This clone was seen at least ten times. The chain combines TRBV24-1 with TRBJ1-1; 10 nucleotides agree with TRBD1. CDR1 KGHDR and CDR2 SFDVKD come from the germline V gene. The CDR3 runs 15 residues. Trimming at V came to 4 bases and at J to 3 bases, leaving 4 bases not matched to a gene. The CDR3 nucleotides read TGTGCCACCAGTGACGCCGGGACAGGGGACACTGAAGCTTTCTTT. Amino acids: CATSDAGTGDTEAFF.

CDR3 coding DNA: TGTGCCAGCAGCTTGGATCAGGGTACCTACAATGAGCAGTTCTTC. It specifies CASSLDQGTYNEQFF. The rearrangement links TRBV5-6 to TRBJ2-1, with D perhaps matching TRBD1 (5 bases). The CDR3 is 15 amino acids. V was cut by 0 bases and J by 2 bases, with 9 bases left in between. Germline-derived CDR1 and CDR2 are SGHDT and YYEEEE.

The J gene is TRBJ2-7, the V gene TRBV11-2; 9 nucleotides match TRBD2. J gave up 5 bases and V 0 bases, and 8 bases lay outside the gene matches. Per germline, CDR1 SGHAT and CDR2 FQNNGV. The CDR3 has 16 residues. This CDR3 reads CASSLDLSGSLNEQYF. CDR3 DNA sequence: TGTGCCAGCAGCTTAGATCTTAGCGGGAGTCTCAACGAGCAGTACTTC.